The 25 T cell receptor beta chains reported below all come from one sample, sequenced in a study of cytomegalovirus exposure and HLA in healthy donors. The primer mix had 60 Vbeta and 13 Jbeta primers. The assay was immunoSEQ multiplex PCR, and TCRdb's table has in-frame clones only and misses some. This sample carries approximately 150,000 clones, 76% of them seen once, and the ten largest clones take roughly 2%. Sequencing was carried out using PBMCs. These receptors all come from a woman aged 40 to 50 in good health and CMV-seronegative.

The chain joins TRBV5-1 to TRBJ2-2; weak D call: TRBD2 (5 bases). Trimming removed 2 bases at V and 6 bases at J, with 11 bases between. Germline CDR1 is SGHRS and CDR2 is YFSETQ. The CDR3 loop spans 14 amino acids. CDR3 protein: CASSLRVGAGELFF. CDR3 coding DNA: TGCGCCAGCAGCTTACGGGTCGGGGCCGGGGAGCTGTTTTTT.

The V gene is TRBV4-1, the J gene TRBJ2-1; the match to TRBD2 covers 8 bases. This CDR3 is 16 amino acids long. The V gene's germline CDR1 is MGHRA and CDR2 YSYEKL. The V segment lost 3 bases and the J segment 1 base; nucleotides outside the gene matches: 5. The CDR3 loop is CASSHVAGSSYNEQFF. Here the CDR3 DNA reads TGCGCCAGCAGCCACGTAGCGGGATCATCCTACAATGAGCAGTTCTTC.

The chain has TRBV6-5 and TRBJ2-1, with TRBD2 identical over 7 bases. This CDR3 is built from 14 residues. The junction had 4 bases not matched to a gene; V was cut back by 4 bases and J by 4 bases. Germline CDR1 reads MNHEY; CDR2 reads SVGAGI. For the CDR3, the DNA is TGTGCCAGCAGTTCTCTAGCGGAATACAATGAGCAGTTCTTC. It is translated as CASSSLAEYNEQFF.

The chain couples TRBV5-4 to TRBJ2-7, with D maybe TRBD2 (5 bases). From germline, CDR1 is SGHNT and CDR2 YYREEE (reference sequence). The V and J ends lost 0 bases and 1 base respectively, with 8 bases between them. The CDR3 contains 14 residues. This CDR3 is CASSLETGSYEQYF. The CDR3 DNA follows: TGTGCCAGCAGCTTGGAAACGGGGTCCTACGAGCAGTACTTC.

Note on this clone: The same CDR3 arises from other DNA sequences in this sample as well. V usage is TRBV18 and J usage is TRBJ2-5; D is unresolved. Germline V gives CDR1 KGHSH, CDR2 LQKENI. Trimming shortened V by 0 bases and J by 5 bases, and 7 bases separated the two germline ends. The CDR3 has 13 amino acids. DNA of the CDR3: TGTGCCAGCTCACCACCGTCGCGGGAGACCCAGTACTTC. It specifies CASSPPSRETQYF.

The chain carries TRBV28 and TRBJ2-5, with 12 bases aligning to TRBD2. Per germline, CDR1 MDHEN and CDR2 SYDVKM. V was pared by 1 base and J by 2 bases, with 14 bases of the junction left unmatched. The CDR3 runs to 20 residues. The DNA of the CDR3 is TGTGCCAGCAGTTTATTGTTACCGTCCCTAGCGGGGGGGGAACAAGAGACCCAGTACTTC. Translation: CASSLLLPSLAGGEQETQYF.

The V call is TRBV6-1, the J call TRBJ2-7; TRBD2 is a possible D gene (5 bases). Germline V gene data show CDR1 as MNHNS and CDR2 as SASEGT. Trimming took 3 bases from V and 4 from J, leaving 7 bases between them. This CDR3 is 12 amino acids long. CDR3 DNA: TGTGCCAGCAGTGACCCGGGGTACGAGCAGTACTTC. The encoded protein is CASSDPGYEQYF.

This chain connects TRBV5-5 to TRBJ2-7; 8 bases are shared with TRBD1. V lost 0 bases and J lost 0; bases outside the gene matches: 11. The CDR3 is made up of 18 amino acids. The germline V gene encodes CDR1 SGHKS and CDR2 YYEKEE (reference sequence). DNA for the CDR3: TGTGCCAGCAGCTTGGGTGGGGCAGGGGGCGCCTACTCCTACGAGCAGTACTTC. Encoded protein: CASSLGGAGGAYSYEQYF.

V usage is TRBV6-1 and J usage is TRBJ1-4; tentative D call: TRBD1 (5 bases). The CDR3 length is 16 residues. V shed 1 base and J shed 0 bases, with 9 bases lying between them. Germline CDR1 reads MNHNS; CDR2 reads SASEGT. The CDR3 here is CASSEGQGTTNEKLFF. For the CDR3, the DNA is TGTGCCAGCAGTGAAGGGCAGGGAACAACTAATGAAAAACTGTTTTTT.

Of note for this clone: Other DNA sequences in the sample encode the same CDR3. DNA of the CDR3: TGTGCCAGCAGTTTAAGGGGTAGCAATCAGCCCCAGCATTTT. Encoded protein: CASSLRGSNQPQHF. The chain combines TRBV27 with TRBJ1-5, with D perhaps matching TRBD1 (5 bases). The CDR3 length is 14 residues. Germline values: CDR1 MNHEY, CDR2 SMNVEV (reference sequence). Trimming left V 2 bases short and J 0 bases short, with 5 bases between.

The V call is TRBV5-4, the J call TRBJ2-7; tentatively, D is TRBD1 (6 bases). Trimming removed 4 bases at V and 3 bases at J, with 17 bases between. The CDR3 loop spans 15 amino acids. Per the germline V gene, CDR1 is SGHNT and CDR2 is YYREEE (reference sequence). CDR3 loop: CASSPAGQRNYEQYF. In nucleotides, the CDR3 is TGTGCCAGCAGCCCGGCTGGACAGAGAAACTACGAGCAGTACTTC.

V gene TRBV19 combines with J gene TRBJ2-2; TRBD1 might be the D (6 bases). This CDR3 contains 13 residues. Germline V gene data show CDR1 as LNHDA and CDR2 as SQIVND (reference sequence). Trimming stripped 2 bases from V and 5 bases from J, with 6 bases between. The CDR3 DNA follows: TGTGCCAGTAGTATACAGGGGACCGGGGAGCTGTTTTTT. Its protein product is CASSIQGTGELFF. The full variable domain, completed using reference TRBV19 and TRBJ2-2, is DGGITQSPKYLFRKEGQNVTLSCEQNLNHDAMYWYRQDPGQGLRLIYYSQIVNDFQKGDIAEGYSVSREKKESFPLTVTSAQKNPTAFYLCASSIQGTGELFFGEGSRLTVL.

The chain links TRBV5-1 to TRBJ2-3, with 10 bases lining up with TRBD1. The junction had 5 bases not matched to a gene; V was cut back by 2 bases and J by 8 bases. The CDR3 covers 14 residues. The germline CDR1 and CDR2 sequences are SGHRS and YFSETQ. The CDR3: CASSFRQGAGTQYF. The CDR3 DNA reads as TGCGCCAGCAGCTTCCGACAGGGGGCTGGTACGCAGTATTTT.

The chain recombines TRBV30 with TRBJ2-3; TRBD1 might be the D (6 bases). The CDR3 totals 13 residues. Per germline, CDR1 GTSNPN and CDR2 SVGIG (reference sequence). The ends were cut back, 3 bases at V and 3 bases at J, with 10 bases in the middle. The CDR3 protein is CAWRVRGTDTQYF. For the CDR3, the DNA is TGTGCCTGGAGGGTCAGGGGAACAGATACGCAGTATTTT.

The chain links TRBV25-1 to TRBJ1-3; 7 bases map to TRBD1. V lost 7 bases and J lost 4; bases outside the gene matches: 10. In germline, CDR1 is MGHDK, CDR2 SYGVNS. CDR3 length: 15 residues. CDR3 nucleotides: TGTGCCAGCAAAGGGGGCCCAAGTTCCGGAAACACCATATATTTT. Translation: CASKGGPSSGNTIYF.

The V gene is TRBV5-1, the J gene TRBJ2-4, with TRBD1 matching over 7 bases. V shed 1 base, J shed 11 bases, and the junction held 6 bases outside the gene matches. Germline CDR1 reads SGHRS; CDR2 reads YFSETQ. The CDR3 length is 13 residues. CDR3 amino acids: CASSLIGGGFQYF. The CDR3 DNA follows: TGCGCCAGCAGCTTGATAGGGGGCGGCTTTCAGTACTTC.

The chain combines TRBV5-7 with TRBJ2-1, with 7 bases matching TRBD2. TRBV5-7 belongs to the ORF category, with a function that is uncertain. The CDR3 is made up of 16 amino acids. Trimming took 0 bases from V and 1 from J; bases not matched to a gene: 4. CDR3 amino acids: CASSLGLAESYNEQFF. The CDR3 coding sequence is TGTGCCAGCAGCTTGGGGCTAGCGGAATCCTACAATGAGCAGTTCTTC.

The chain couples TRBV30 to TRBJ2-2, with a weak D call TRBD1 (6 bases). The CDR3 contains 14 residues. V lost 2 bases to trimming and J lost 4 bases, with 11 bases between them. CDR1 GTSNPN and CDR2 SVGIG come from the germline V gene (reference sequence). The CDR3 loop is CAWSRPGVTGELFF. The CDR3 coding sequence is TGTGCCTGGAGTCGCCCAGGGGTCACCGGGGAGCTGTTTTTT.

J is TRBJ2-5 and V is TRBV11-3; the match to TRBD2 covers 12 bases. The CDR3 runs 15 residues. V lost 5 bases and J lost 5; bases outside the gene matches: 6. Germline-derived CDR1 and CDR2 are SGHNT and YENEEA. CDR3 region: CASSRLAGGPETQYF. In DNA form, the CDR3 reads TGTGCCAGCAGCCGCCTAGCGGGAGGGCCCGAGACCCAGTACTTC.

The CDR3 nucleotides read TGCGCCAGCAGCCTCGGACTAGCGGGATCTCGAGATACGCAGTATTTT. As protein: CASSLGLAGSRDTQYF. The J gene is TRBJ2-3, the V gene TRBV5-1; 12 bases align to TRBD2. Per germline, CDR1 SGHRS and CDR2 YFSETQ. Germline trimming cut 4 bases from V and 5 bases from J; bases unmatched to any gene: 8. The CDR3 consists of 16 residues.

The chain links TRBV2 to TRBJ1-3, with 9 bases matching TRBD1. The CDR3 runs 16 residues. J gave up 3 bases and V 6 bases, and 9 bases lay outside the gene matches. Germline V gene lookup returns CDR1 SNHLY and CDR2 FYNNEI. The DNA of the CDR3 is TGTGCCAGCAGCGAGCCGGGACAGGGTCTTGGAAACACCATATATTTT. It yields the protein CASSEPGQGLGNTIYF.

The chain combines TRBV5-1 with TRBJ1-1; 11 nucleotides agree with TRBD1. Germline assignment: CDR1 SGHRS and CDR2 YFSETQ. V dropped 5 bases and J dropped 3; count of bases not matched to a gene: 9. The CDR3 has 16 amino acids. The CDR3 protein is CASSWTGGGEHTEAFF. CDR3 sequence (DNA): TGCGCCAGCAGTTGGACAGGGGGCGGAGAACACACTGAAGCTTTCTTT. Based on the CDR3 plus reference TRBV5-1 and TRBJ1-1, the full variable domain is KAGVTQTPRYLIKTRGQQVTLSCSPISGHRSVSWYQQTPGQGLQFLFEYFSETQRNKGNFPGRFSGRQFSNSRSEMNVSTLELGDSALYLCASSWTGGGEHTEAFFGQGTRLTVV.

This chain joins TRBV11-1 and TRBJ1-6; a possible D gene is TRBD1 (5 bases). The germline V gene encodes CDR1 SGHAT and CDR2 FQDESV (reference sequence). There are 15 residues in the CDR3. Deletions cut 5 bases from V and 9 bases from J, with 17 bases between. CDR3: CASSTRQNRGSPLHF. The CDR3 nucleotides read TGTGCCAGCAGCACCCGACAGAATAGGGGTTCACCCCTCCACTTT.

The chain is built from TRBV19 and TRBJ2-5, with D perhaps matching TRBD2 (6 bases). Germline V CDR1 and CDR2: LNHDA, SQIVND (reference sequence). CDR3 size: 16 residues. V lost 4 bases and J 5 bases, leaving 20 bases between the germline ends. CDR3: CASSRAGTSSSETQYF. CDR3 DNA sequence: TGTGCCAGTAGTAGGGCCGGGACTTCGAGTTCGGAGACCCAGTACTTC.

V is TRBV6-5 and J is TRBJ1-2; 8 nucleotides match TRBD1. There are 15 residues in the CDR3. Germline V gene sequence: CDR1 MNHEY, CDR2 SVGAGI. J gave up 4 bases and V 0 bases, and 4 bases lay outside the gene matches. CDR3 sequence reads: CASSYSGQGGYGYTF. CDR3 bases: TGTGCCAGCAGTTACTCCGGACAGGGTGGCTATGGCTACACCTTC.